The text below deals with one TCR beta chain. The PCR contained 60 Vbeta and 13 Jbeta primers. The protocol was immunoSEQ multiplex PCR, while the TCRdb copy is restricted to in-frame clones and leaves out a portion. The table includes 80,000 to 100,000 clones, less than 80% detected once. This specimen comes from a study of cytomegalovirus exposure and HLA in healthy donors. The CDR3 sequence is 16 residues long. The ends lost 6 bases at V and 0 bases at J; junction bases unmatched: 7. CDR1 is MDHEN, CDR2 SYDVKM, per germline. The specimen was PBMCs. The receptor's source is a woman between 40 and 50 years old in good health and CMV-seropositive. The V and J genes are TRBV28 and TRBJ2-1; 8 bases fit TRBD2. The CDR3 here is CASSLGGLVSYNEQFF. In DNA, the CDR3 is TGTGCCAGCAGCTTAGGGGGACTAGTCTCCTACAATGAGCAGTTCTTC.